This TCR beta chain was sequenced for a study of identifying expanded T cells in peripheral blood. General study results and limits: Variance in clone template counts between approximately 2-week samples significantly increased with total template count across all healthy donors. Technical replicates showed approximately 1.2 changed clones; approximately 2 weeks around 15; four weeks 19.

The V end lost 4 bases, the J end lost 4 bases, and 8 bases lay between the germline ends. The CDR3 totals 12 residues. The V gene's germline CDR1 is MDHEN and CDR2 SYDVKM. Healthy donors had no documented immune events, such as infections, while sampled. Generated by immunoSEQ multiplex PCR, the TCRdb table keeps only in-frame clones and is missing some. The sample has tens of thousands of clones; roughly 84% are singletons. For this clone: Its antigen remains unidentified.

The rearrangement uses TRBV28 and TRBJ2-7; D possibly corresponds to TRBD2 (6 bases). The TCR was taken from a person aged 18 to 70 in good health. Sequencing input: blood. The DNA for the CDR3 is TGTGCCAGCAGTTCTGGGACTTACGAGCAGTACTTC. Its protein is CASSSGTYEQYF.